This TCR beta chain was recovered during a study of T cell repertoires in cytomegalovirus infection (dated by TCRdb to about 2019). Concerning the study at large: Because public TCR beta signatures pointed to carriage of CMV infection together with the matching HLA type, the HLA type of each donor mattered for the analysis.

The CDR3 starts with the cysteine, ends with the phenylalanine, and has 14 residues. CDR3 DNA is the only sequence kept; it has 42 bases, read in frame from the first base. Via the germline V gene, CDR1 is MDHEN and CDR2 SYDVKM. Trimming leaves V shorter by 8 bases and J shorter by 5 bases, with the junction holding 7 bases beyond the gene matches. The sample holds a few counts of this clonotype. Its binding antigen is unknown. It has no much larger one-base neighbor in the sample; base qualities were not kept. Sequencing took place on an Illumina HiSeq 1500. Starting from the raw public reads, TCRdb applied fastp trimming at Q25, assembled clones with MiXCR and retained in-frame beta chains. Each record represents a unique CDR3 protein, reported with the most common genes and DNA among its rows. The sample table shows under 850,000 distinct CDR3 sequences, and roughly 35% are seen once. Around 2.6% of the sample is held by the ten biggest clonotypes.

General conclusions and limits of the study: In the ex vivo response, HLA-C-restricted CMV-specific TCR beta clonotypes were dominant, and in two of eight donors the single most frequent clonotype came from this HLA-C-restricted group. Carriers of CMV infection plus the relevant HLA type were discriminated by the cumulative frequency of public TCR beta family members in the study cohort and in an independent approximately 340-donor cohort.

Sequences were obtained from PBMCs. The receptor comes from a human donor in good health (CMV status not recorded). Some clones in this sample may be carry-over from other donors' samples. Recombination joined TRBV28 with TRBJ2-1, and 9 junctional nucleotides match TRBD1. The DNA sequence is TGTGCCAGCCTCCACAGGGGGCCGGACAATGAGCAGTTCTTC. It encodes CASLHRGPDNEQFF.